The sequence of this T cell receptor (beta chain) was determined in a study of CD4+ T cells in melanoma (dated by TCRdb to between 2021 and 2023). General notes on the study: The study investigated neoantigen-specific CD4+ T cells in human melanoma.

The donors were melanoma patients. This clone was seen more than once but under ten times. There is no known antigen for this receptor. Base-call qualities are not available, and no considerably larger clone is one nucleotide away. Paper-wide results and their limitations: Neoantigen-specific CD4+ T cells in melanoma were reported to show diverse differentiation states. The report described a correlation between neoantigen-specific CD4+ T cells and the function of CD8+ T cells, macrophages and B cells.

Receptors were amplified or captured by the immunoSEQ multiplex PCR assay. The clones in this table, taken by TCRdb from immuneACCESS, are in-frame only. Not every clone is retained; where verified, under half of the shortfall comes from an unresolved V gene, and the cause of the rest is unknown. This sample holds 8,500 to 14,000 clones; 67% were observed only once. Roughly an eighth of the sample comes from the top ten. Deletion took 0 bases off V and 9 bases off J, with a span of 15 bases between the germline ends. The germline V gene sets CDR1 to KGHSH and CDR2 to LQKENI. Counted from cysteine to phenylalanine, this CDR3 has 16 amino acids. This entry keeps only the CDR3 DNA: 48 bases, framed from base 1.

This chain joins TRBV18 to TRBJ1-6; the D gene is perhaps TRBD1, on 5 matching bases. The sequence was collected from a human donor with melanoma. The sample comprised cells from a culture (not recorded whether cultured in vitro). The CDR3 has the sequence CASSPPGGTMGSPLHF. The bases are TGTGCCAGCTCACCACCGGGGGGAACTATGGGTTCACCCCTCCACTTT.